The 13 T cell receptor beta chains listed next were all sequenced from one sample in a study of OX40 agonist ivuxolimab in advanced cancers. Profiling relied on immunoSEQ multiplex PCR, and the TCRdb table lists in-frame clones only, not all of them. Of tens of thousands of clones listed, nearly 90% were seen once; the top ten hold roughly a tenth. The input for sequencing was CD4+ or CD8+ T cells sorted from blood, taken in a trial of the OX40 agonist ivuxolimab. These receptors all come from an adult with an advanced solid tumor such as melanoma, head and neck, liver or kidney cancer.

Here the CDR3 reads CASSSGLAETQYF. CDR3 sequence (DNA): TGTGCCAGCAGTTCCGGACTAGCAGAGACCCAGTACTTC. The chain links TRBV11-2 to TRBJ2-5; 8 bases are shared with TRBD2. The CDR3 loop spans 13 amino acids. V shed 6 bases, J shed 4 bases, and the junction held 4 bases outside the gene matches. Germline V gene lookup returns CDR1 SGHAT and CDR2 FQNNGV.

The rearrangement uses TRBV4-3 and TRBJ2-1; D may be TRBD1 (7 bases). Germline lookup yields CDR1 LGHNA and CDR2 YSLEER. The ends were cut back, 0 bases at V and 4 bases at J, with 13 bases in the middle. The CDR3 length is 16 residues. This chain's CDR3 is CASSQDSGGGYNEQFF. The CDR3, as DNA: TGCGCCAGCAGCCAAGATTCAGGGGGAGGTTACAATGAGCAGTTCTTC.

The chain employs TRBV19 and TRBJ2-4; 10 nucleotides match TRBD1. Germline CDR1 and CDR2: LNHDA and SQIVND (reference sequence). V was clipped by 3 bases and J by 5 bases; unmatched bases: 1. The CDR3 extends over 14 amino acids. CDR3 sequence: CASSMGTGENIQYF. The CDR3 DNA sequence: TGTGCCAGTAGTATGGGGACAGGGGAAAACATTCAGTACTTC.

The chain recombines TRBV7-9 with TRBJ1-4, with D unclear. Germline V gives CDR1 SEHNR, CDR2 FQNEAQ (reference sequence). V lost 5 bases to trimming and J lost 0 bases, with 7 bases between them. The CDR3 consists of 14 residues. Written as DNA, the CDR3 is TGTGCCAGCAGCCGGTTTGCAACTAATGAAAAACTGTTTTTT. It is translated as CASSRFATNEKLFF.

The genes are TRBV14 and TRBJ1-5, with no clear D. V dropped 0 bases and J dropped 4 bases, with 7 bases sitting between them. There are 14 residues in the CDR3. Germline V CDR1 and CDR2: SGHDN, FVKESK. CDR3 loop: CASSQEGENQPQHF. CDR3 nucleotides: TGTGCCAGCAGCCAAGAAGGTGAGAATCAGCCCCAGCATTTT.

The chain recombines TRBV11-3 with TRBJ2-1; 7 nucleotides agree with TRBD1. The CDR3 contains 16 residues. Germline CDR1 SGHNT, CDR2 YENEEA. V was clipped by 5 bases and J by 2 bases; unmatched bases: 9. For the CDR3, the DNA is TGTGCCAGCAGCCCCGACCACAGGGGAACCTACAATGAGCAGTTCTTC. Translating it yields CASSPDHRGTYNEQFF.

The rearrangement links TRBV21-1 to TRBJ2-7; TRBD2 is the table's D call and was not checked against the DNA. TRBV21-1 counts as a pseudogene. The CDR3 sequence is 15 residues long. The CDR3 reads CASSQRGGAPHEQYF. CDR3 DNA sequence: TGTGCCAGCAGCCAAAGGGGGGGCGCCCCCCACGAGCAGTACTTC.

This chain uses TRBV28 with TRBJ1-5; 7 nucleotides align to TRBD1. Germline CDR1 and CDR2: MDHEN and SYDVKM. V lost 7 bases, J lost 1 base, and 13 bases stayed unmatched. The CDR3 extends over 17 amino acids. CDR3 loop: CASTPDRSFWSNQPQHF. CDR3 bases: TGTGCCAGCACCCCGGACAGGTCCTTTTGGAGCAATCAGCCCCAGCATTTT.

V is TRBV19 and J is TRBJ2-2; TRBD1 is a possible D gene (6 bases). V shed 8 bases and J shed 6 bases, with 13 bases lying between them. CDR1 and CDR2 from the germline V gene are LNHDA and SQIVND (reference sequence). This CDR3 is built from 13 residues. The CDR3 DNA reads TGTGCCAGTCAACAGACAGGACCCGGGGAGCTGTTTTTT. Amino acids: CASQQTGPGELFF. Filled out from reference TRBV19 and TRBJ2-2, the complete variable domain reads DGGITQSPKYLFRKEGQNVTLSCEQNLNHDAMYWYRQDPGQGLRLIYYSQIVNDFQKGDIAEGYSVSREKKESFPLTVTSAQKNPTAFYLCASQQTGPGELFFGEGSRLTVL.

V is TRBV5-1 and J is TRBJ1-4; 8 nucleotides agree with TRBD1. Germline CDR1 reads SGHRS; CDR2 reads YFSETQ. The V segment lost 6 bases and the J segment 8 bases; nucleotides outside the gene matches: 3. The CDR3 is made up of 12 amino acids. The CDR3, as DNA: TGCGCCAGCACCCGACAGGGGGAAAAACTGTTTTTT. It is translated as CASTRQGEKLFF.

The chain links TRBV9 to TRBJ2-3; D is unclear. The CDR3 runs to 14 residues. Trimming pared 2 bases from V and 0 bases from J, leaving 7 bases between. The V gene's germline CDR1 is SGDLS and CDR2 YYNGEE. The CDR3 DNA reads as TGTGCCAGCAGCGTTCAATCTAGCACAGATACGCAGTATTTT. Protein product: CASSVQSSTDTQYF.

The DNA of the CDR3 is TGTGCCAGCAGTACTACGGGACAGGGCTGGCAGCCCCAGCATTTT. Its protein product is CASSTTGQGWQPQHF. The chain uses TRBV28 and TRBJ1-5; 9 nucleotides match TRBD1. In germline, CDR1 is MDHEN, CDR2 SYDVKM. This CDR3 has 15 residues. The trim removed 5 bases at V and 7 bases at J, leaving 9 bases unmatched.

The chain links TRBV19 to TRBJ2-2; the match to TRBD2 covers 9 bases. V dropped 7 bases and J dropped 7; count of bases not matched to a gene: 16. CDR3 length: 17 residues. Germline V gene data show CDR1 as LNHDA and CDR2 as SQIVND (reference sequence). The CDR3 is CASTPRRGRAGIGELFF. The CDR3 DNA is TGTGCCAGTACCCCGAGGCGCGGGAGGGCCGGGATCGGGGAGCTGTTTTTT.